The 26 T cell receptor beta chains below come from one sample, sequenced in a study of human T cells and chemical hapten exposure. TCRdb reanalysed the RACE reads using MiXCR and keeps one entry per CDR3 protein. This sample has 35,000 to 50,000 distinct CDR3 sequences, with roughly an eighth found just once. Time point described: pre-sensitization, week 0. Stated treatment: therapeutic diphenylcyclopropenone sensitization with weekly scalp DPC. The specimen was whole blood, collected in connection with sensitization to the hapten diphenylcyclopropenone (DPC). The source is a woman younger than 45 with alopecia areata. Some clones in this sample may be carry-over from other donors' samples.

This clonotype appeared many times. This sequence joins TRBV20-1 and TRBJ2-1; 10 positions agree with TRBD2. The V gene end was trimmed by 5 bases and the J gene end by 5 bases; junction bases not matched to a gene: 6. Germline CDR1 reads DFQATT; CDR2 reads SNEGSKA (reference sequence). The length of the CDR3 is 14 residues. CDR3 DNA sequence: TGCAGTGCTCCCGGACTAGCGGCGAACAATGAGCAGTTCTTC. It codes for CSAPGLAANNEQFF.

In nucleotides, the CDR3 is TGTGCCAGCAGTGGGGGACTAGCGGACGAGCAGTACTTC. As protein: CASSGGLADEQYF. V gene TRBV2 combines with J gene TRBJ2-7; TRBD2 aligns across 11 bases. CDR1 and CDR2 from the germline V gene are SNHLY and FYNNEI. The trim removed 4 bases at V and 5 bases at J, leaving 1 base unmatched. This CDR3 comprises 13 residues.

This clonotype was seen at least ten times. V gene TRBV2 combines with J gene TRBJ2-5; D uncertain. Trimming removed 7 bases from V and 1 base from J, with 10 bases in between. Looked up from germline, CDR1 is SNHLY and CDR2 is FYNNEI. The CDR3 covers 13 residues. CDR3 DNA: TGTGCCAGCAAGGCCCCCAGCCAAGAGACCCAGTACTTC. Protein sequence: CASKAPSQETQYF.

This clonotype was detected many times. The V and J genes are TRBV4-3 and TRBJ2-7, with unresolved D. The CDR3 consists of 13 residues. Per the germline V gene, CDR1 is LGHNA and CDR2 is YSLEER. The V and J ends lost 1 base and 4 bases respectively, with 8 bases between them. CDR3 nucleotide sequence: TGCGCCAGCAGCCAAGGAGATGGGTACGAGCAGTACTTC. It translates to CASSQGDGYEQYF.

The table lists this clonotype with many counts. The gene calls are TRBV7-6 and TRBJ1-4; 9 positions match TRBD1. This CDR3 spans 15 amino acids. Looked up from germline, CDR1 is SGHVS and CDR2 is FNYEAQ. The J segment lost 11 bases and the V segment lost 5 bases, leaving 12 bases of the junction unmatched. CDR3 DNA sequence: TGTGCCAGCAGCCTACTGGACAGGGGAGTCGGGAAACTGTTTTTT. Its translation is CASSLLDRGVGKLFF.

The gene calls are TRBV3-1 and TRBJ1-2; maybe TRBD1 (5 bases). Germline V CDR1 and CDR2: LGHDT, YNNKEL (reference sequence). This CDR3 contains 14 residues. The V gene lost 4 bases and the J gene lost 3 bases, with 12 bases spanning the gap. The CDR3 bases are TGTGCCAGCAGCCTCCAGGGTACGGACTATGGCTACACCTTC. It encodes CASSLQGTDYGYTF.

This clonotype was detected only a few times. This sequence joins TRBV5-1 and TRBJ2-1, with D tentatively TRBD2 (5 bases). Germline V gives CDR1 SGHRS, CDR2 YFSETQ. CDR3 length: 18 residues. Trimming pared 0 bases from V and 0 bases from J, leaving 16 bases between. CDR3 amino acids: CASSLVPWRTCSYNEQFF. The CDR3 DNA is TGCGCCAGCAGCTTGGTACCCTGGCGGACTTGCTCCTACAATGAGCAGTTCTTC.

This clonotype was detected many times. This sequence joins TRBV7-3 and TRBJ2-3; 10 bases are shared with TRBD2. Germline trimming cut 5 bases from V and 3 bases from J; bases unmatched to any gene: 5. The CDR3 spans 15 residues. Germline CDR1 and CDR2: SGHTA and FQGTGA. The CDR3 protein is CASSRIAGGTDTQYF. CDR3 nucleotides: TGTGCCAGCAGCCGCATAGCGGGAGGAACAGATACGCAGTATTTT. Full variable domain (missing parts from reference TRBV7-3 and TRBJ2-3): GAGVSQTPSNKVTEKGKYVELRCDPISGHTALYWYRQSLGQGPEFLIYFQGTGAADDSGLPNDRFFAVRPEGSVSTLKIQRTERGDSAVYLCASSRIAGGTDTQYFGPGTRLTVL.

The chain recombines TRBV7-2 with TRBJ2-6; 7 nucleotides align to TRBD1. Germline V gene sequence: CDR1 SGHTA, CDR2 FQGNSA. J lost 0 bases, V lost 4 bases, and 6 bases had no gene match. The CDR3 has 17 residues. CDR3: CASSWAGGSSGANVLTF. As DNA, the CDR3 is TGTGCCAGCAGCTGGGCAGGGGGAAGCTCTGGGGCCAACGTCCTGACTTTC.

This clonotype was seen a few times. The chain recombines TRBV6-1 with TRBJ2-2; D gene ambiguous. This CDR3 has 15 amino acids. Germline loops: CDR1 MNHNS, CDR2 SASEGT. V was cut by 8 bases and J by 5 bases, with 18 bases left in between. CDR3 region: CASGEGARRTGELFF. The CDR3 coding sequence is TGTGCCAGCGGGGAAGGCGCGAGACGGACCGGGGAGCTGTTTTTT.

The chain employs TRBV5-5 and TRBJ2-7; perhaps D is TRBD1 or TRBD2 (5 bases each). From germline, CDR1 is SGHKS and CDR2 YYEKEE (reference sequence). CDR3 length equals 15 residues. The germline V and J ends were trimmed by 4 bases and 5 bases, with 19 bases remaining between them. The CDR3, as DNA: TGTGCCAGCAGCGTTACCGGGATAGGGGTGGACGAGCAGTACTTC. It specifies CASSVTGIGVDEQYF.

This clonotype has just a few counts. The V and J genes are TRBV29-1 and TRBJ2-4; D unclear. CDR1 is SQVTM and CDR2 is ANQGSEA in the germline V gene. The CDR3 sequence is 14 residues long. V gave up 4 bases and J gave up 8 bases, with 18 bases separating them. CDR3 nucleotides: TGCAGCGTTGTTCCATCCGCGGCCTCGGACATTCAGTACTTC. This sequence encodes CSVVPSAASDIQYF.

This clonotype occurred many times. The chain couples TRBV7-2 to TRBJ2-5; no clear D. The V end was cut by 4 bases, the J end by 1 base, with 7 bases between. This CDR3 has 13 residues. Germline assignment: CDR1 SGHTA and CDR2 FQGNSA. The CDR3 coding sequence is TGTGCCAGCAGCTCGGAGCTCCAAGAGACCCAGTACTTC. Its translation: CASSSELQETQYF.

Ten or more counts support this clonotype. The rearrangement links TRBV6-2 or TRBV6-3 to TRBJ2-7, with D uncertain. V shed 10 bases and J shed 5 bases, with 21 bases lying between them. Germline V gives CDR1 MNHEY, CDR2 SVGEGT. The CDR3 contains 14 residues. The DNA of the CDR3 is TGTGCCACCATCGCTTGTCAAACCCCCCACGAGCAGTACTTC. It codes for CATIACQTPHEQYF.

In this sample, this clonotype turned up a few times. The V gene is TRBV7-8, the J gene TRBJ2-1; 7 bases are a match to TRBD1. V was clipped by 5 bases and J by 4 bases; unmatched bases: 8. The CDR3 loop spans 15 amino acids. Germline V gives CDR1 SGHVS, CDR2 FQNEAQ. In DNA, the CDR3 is TGTGCCAGCAGCCCGGGAATGGGACAGTACAATGAGCAGTTCTTC. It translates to CASSPGMGQYNEQFF.

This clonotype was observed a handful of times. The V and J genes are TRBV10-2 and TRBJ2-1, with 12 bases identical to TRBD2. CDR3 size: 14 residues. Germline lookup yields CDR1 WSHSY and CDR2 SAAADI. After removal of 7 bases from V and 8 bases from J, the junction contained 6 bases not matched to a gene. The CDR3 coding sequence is TGCGCCAGCAAACTAGCGGGAGGCTCCCATGAGCAGTTCTTC. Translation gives CASKLAGGSHEQFF.

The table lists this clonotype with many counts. CDR3 amino acids: CASSLAWVAGANVLTF. CDR3 bases: TGTGCCAGCAGCTTAGCTTGGGTAGCTGGGGCCAACGTCCTGACTTTC. The gene calls are TRBV7-6 and TRBJ2-6; D ambiguous. Germline assignment: CDR1 SGHVS and CDR2 FNYEAQ. This CDR3 spans 16 amino acids. Trimming stripped 0 bases from V and 2 bases from J, with 8 bases between.

CDR3 protein: CASSSMTAGELFF. CDR3 nucleotides: TGCGCCAGCAGCTCAATGACCGCCGGGGAGCTGTTTTTT. The rearrangement links TRBV5-1 to TRBJ2-2; D not certain. Deletions cut 3 bases from V and 6 bases from J, with 9 bases between. This CDR3 comprises 13 residues. Per germline, CDR1 SGHRS and CDR2 YFSETQ.

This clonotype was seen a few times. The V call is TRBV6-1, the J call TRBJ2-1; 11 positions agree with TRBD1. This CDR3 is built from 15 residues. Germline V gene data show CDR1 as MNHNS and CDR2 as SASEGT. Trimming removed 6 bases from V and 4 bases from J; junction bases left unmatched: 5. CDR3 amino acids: CASSGQGASYNEQFF. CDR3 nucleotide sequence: TGTGCCAGCAGCGGACAGGGGGCTTCGTACAATGAGCAGTTCTTC.

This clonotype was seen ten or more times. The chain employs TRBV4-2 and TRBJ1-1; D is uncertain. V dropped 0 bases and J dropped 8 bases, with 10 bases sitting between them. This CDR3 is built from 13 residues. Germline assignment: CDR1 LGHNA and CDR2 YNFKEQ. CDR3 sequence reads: CASSQEPGSEAFF. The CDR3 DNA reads TGTGCCAGCAGCCAAGAGCCAGGATCAGAAGCTTTCTTT.

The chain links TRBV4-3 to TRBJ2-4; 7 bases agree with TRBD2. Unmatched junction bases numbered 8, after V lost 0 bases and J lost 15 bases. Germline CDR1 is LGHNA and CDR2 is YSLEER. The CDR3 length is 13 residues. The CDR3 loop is CASSQDGRRGMYF. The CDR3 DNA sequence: TGCGCCAGCAGCCAAGACGGGAGGCGGGGTATGTACTTC.

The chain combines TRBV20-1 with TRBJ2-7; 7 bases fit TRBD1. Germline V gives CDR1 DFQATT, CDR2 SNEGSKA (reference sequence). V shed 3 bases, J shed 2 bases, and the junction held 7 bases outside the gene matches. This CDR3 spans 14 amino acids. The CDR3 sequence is CSASSGGRTYEQYF. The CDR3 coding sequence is TGCAGTGCTAGTTCAGGGGGACGGACCTACGAGCAGTACTTC.

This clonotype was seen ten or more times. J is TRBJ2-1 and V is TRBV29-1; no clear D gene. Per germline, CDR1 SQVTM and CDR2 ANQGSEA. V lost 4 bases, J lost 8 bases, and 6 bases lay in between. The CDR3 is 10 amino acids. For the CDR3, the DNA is TGCAGCGTTGTGGTGGATGAGCAGTTCTTC. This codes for CSVVVDEQFF.

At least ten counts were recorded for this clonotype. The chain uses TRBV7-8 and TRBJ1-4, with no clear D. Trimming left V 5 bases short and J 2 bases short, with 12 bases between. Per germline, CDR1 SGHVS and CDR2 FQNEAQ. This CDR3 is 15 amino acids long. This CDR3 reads CASSDWARTNEKLFF. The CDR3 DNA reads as TGTGCCAGCAGCGACTGGGCGAGGACTAATGAAAAACTGTTTTTT.

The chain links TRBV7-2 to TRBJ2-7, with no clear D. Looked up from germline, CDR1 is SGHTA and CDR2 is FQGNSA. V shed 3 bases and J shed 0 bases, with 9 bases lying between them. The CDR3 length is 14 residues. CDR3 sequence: CASSLVLYSYEQYF. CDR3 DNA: TGTGCCAGCAGCTTGGTACTATACTCCTACGAGCAGTACTTC.

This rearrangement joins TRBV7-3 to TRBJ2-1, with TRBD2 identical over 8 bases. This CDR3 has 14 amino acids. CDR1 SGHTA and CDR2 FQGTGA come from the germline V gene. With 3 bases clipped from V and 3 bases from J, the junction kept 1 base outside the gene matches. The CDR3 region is CASSFSGIYNEQFF. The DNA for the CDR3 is TGTGCCAGCAGCTTTAGCGGGATCTACAATGAGCAGTTCTTC.